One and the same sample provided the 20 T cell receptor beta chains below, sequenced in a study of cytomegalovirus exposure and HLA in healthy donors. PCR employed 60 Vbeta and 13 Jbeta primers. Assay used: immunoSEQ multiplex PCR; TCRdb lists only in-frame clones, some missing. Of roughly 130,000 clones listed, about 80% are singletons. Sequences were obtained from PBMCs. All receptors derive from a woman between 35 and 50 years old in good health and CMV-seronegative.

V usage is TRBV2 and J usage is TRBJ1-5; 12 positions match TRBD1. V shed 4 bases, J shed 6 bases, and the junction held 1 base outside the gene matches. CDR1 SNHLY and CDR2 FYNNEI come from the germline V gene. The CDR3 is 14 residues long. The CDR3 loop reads CASSGDRGLQPQHF. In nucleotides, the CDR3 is TGTGCCAGCAGTGGGGACAGGGGGCTTCAGCCCCAGCATTTT.

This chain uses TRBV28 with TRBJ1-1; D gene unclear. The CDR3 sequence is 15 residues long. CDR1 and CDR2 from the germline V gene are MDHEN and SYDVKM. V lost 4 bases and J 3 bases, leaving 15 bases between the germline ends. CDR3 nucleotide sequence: TGTGCCAGCAGTTCTTTGACATCCTCGGACACTGAAGCTTTCTTT. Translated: CASSSLTSSDTEAFF.

CDR3 residues: CASSEAASNQPQHF. The DNA of the CDR3 is TGTGCCAGCAGTGAAGCGGCTAGCAATCAGCCCCAGCATTTT. The chain links TRBV6-1 to TRBJ1-5; D is unclear. The CDR3 has 14 residues. V lost 0 bases and J 0 bases, leaving 3 bases between the germline ends. Germline V CDR1 and CDR2: MNHNS, SASEGT.

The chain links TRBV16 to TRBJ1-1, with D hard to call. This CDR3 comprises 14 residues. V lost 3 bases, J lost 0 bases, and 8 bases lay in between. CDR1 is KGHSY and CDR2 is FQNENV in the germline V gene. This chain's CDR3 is CASSQRIMNTEAFF. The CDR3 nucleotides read TGTGCCAGCAGCCAGCGCATAATGAACACTGAAGCTTTCTTT.

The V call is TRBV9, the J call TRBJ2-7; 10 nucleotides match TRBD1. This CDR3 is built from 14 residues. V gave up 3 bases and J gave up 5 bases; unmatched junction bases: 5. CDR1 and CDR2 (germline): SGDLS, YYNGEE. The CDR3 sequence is CASSEGTGDHEQYF. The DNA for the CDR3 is TGTGCCAGCAGCGAGGGGACAGGGGATCACGAGCAGTACTTC.

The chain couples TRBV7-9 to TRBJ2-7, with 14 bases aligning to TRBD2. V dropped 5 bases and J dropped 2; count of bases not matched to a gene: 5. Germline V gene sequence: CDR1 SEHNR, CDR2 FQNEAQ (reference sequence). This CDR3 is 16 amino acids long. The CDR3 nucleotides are TGTGCCAGCAGCCTGGGGACTAGCGGGAGTGCCTACGAGCAGTACTTC. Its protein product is CASSLGTSGSAYEQYF. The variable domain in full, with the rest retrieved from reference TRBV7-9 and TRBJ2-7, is DTGVSQNPRHKITKRGQNVTFRCDPISEHNRLYWYRQTLGQGPEFLTYFQNEAQLEKSRLLSDRFSAERPKGSFSTLEIQRTEQGDSAMYLCASSLGTSGSAYEQYFGPGTRLTVT.

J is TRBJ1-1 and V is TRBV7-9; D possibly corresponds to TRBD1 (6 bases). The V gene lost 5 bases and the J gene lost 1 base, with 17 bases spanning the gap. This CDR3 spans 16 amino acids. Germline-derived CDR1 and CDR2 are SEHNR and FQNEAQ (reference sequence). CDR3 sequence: CASSQYVGGPNTEAFF. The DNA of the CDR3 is TGTGCCAGCAGCCAATATGTCGGGGGGCCGAACACTGAAGCTTTCTTT.

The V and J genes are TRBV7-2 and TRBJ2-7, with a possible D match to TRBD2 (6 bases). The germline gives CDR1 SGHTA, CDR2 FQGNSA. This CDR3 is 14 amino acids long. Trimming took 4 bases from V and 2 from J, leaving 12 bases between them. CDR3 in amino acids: CASSSGTGPYEQYF. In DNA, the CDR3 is TGTGCCAGCAGCTCCGGGACTGGACCCTACGAGCAGTACTTC.

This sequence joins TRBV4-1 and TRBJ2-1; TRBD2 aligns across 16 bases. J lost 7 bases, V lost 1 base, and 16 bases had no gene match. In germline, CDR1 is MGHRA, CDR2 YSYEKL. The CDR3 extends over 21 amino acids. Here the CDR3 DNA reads TGCGCCAGCAGCCAAGGGGGACTAGCGGGAGGGCCTAGTCGAATCGGGAATGAGCAGTTCTTC. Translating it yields CASSQGGLAGGPSRIGNEQFF.

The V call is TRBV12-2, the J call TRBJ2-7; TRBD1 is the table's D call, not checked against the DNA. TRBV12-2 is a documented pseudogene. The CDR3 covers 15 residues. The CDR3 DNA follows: TGTGCAAGTCGCTTAGCGGCAGGGGAACCCTACGAGCAGTACTTC. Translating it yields CASRLAAGEPYEQYF.

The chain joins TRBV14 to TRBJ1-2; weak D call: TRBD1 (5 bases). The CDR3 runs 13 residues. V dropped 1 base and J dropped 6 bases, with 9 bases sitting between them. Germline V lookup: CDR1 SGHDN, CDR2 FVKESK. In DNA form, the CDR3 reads TGTGCCAGCAGCCAAGGGGGCTATCATGGCTACACCTTC. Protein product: CASSQGGYHGYTF. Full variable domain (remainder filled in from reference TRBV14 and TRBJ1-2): EAGVTQFPSHSVIEKGQTVTLRCDPISGHDNLYWYRRVMGKEIKFLLHFVKESKQDESGMPNNRFLAERTGGTYSTLKVQPAELEDSGVYFCASSQGGYHGYTFGSGTRLTVV.

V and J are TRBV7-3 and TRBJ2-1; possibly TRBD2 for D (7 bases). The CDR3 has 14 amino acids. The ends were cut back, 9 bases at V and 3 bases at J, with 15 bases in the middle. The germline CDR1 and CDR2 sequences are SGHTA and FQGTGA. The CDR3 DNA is TGTGCCAGTTCCCCGGGGGGCCTCTACAATGAGCAGTTCTTC. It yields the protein CASSPGGLYNEQFF.

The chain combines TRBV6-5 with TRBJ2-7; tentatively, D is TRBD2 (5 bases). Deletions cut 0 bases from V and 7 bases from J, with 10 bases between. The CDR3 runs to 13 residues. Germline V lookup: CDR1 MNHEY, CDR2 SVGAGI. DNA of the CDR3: TGTGCCAGCAGTTACTCGAAAGGCGGGGAGCAGTACTTC. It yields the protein CASSYSKGGEQYF.

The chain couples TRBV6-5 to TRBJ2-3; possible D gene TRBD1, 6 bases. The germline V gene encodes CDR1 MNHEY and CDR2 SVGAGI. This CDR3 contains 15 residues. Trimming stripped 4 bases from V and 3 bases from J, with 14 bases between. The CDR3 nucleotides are TGTGCCAGCAGTTTCCAGGACAGCCGGACAGATACGCAGTATTTT. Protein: CASSFQDSRTDTQYF.

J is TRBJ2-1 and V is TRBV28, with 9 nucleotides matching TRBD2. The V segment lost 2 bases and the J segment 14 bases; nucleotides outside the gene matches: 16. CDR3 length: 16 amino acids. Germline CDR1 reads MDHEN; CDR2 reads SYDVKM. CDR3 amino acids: CASSLPGGLALRSEFF. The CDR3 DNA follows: TGTGCCAGCAGTTTACCCGGGGGACTAGCCCTTCGCTCGGAGTTCTTC.

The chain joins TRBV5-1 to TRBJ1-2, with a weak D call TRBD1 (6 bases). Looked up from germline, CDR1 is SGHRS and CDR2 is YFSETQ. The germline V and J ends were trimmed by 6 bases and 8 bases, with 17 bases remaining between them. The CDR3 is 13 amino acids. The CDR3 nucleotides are TGCGCCAGCACCCCAGGGGACCCGGTGGGCTACACCTTC. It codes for CASTPGDPVGYTF.

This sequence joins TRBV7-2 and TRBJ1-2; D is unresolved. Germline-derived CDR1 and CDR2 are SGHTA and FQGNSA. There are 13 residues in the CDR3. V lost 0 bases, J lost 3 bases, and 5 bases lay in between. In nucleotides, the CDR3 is TGTGCCAGCAGCTTAGCCCGGGACTATGGCTACACCTTC. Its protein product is CASSLARDYGYTF.

CDR3 sequence reads: CASSHSGRGNEQFF. CDR3 DNA: TGCGCCAGCAGCCATAGCGGGAGAGGGAATGAGCAGTTCTTC. This rearrangement joins TRBV4-1 to TRBJ2-1; TRBD2 matches at 9 bases. After removal of 3 bases from V and 7 bases from J, the junction contained 4 bases not matched to a gene. CDR3 size: 14 residues. Germline V gene lookup returns CDR1 MGHRA and CDR2 YSYEKL.

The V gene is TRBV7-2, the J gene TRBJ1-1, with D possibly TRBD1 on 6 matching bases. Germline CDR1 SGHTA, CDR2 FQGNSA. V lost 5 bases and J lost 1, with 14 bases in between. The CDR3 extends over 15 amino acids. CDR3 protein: CASSPTGNRNTEAFF. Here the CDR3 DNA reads TGTGCCAGCAGCCCCACAGGGAACAGGAACACTGAAGCTTTCTTT.

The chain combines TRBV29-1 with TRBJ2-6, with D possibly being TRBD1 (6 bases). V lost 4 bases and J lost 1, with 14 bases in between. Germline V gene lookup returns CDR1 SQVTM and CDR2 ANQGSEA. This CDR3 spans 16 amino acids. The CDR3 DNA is TGCAGCGTTGCCCACAGGGCAAAGTCTGGGGCCAACGTCCTGACTTTC. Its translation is CSVAHRAKSGANVLTF.